One sample yielded the 8 T cell receptor beta chains listed below, sequenced in a study of blood T cells in healthy people across ages. For the second PCR, which ran for about 6 to 11 cycles, a sample-barcoded 5' primer and a J-beta primer mix were used. From the 5' RACE reads, TCRdb called clonotypes with MiXCR, one entry per CDR3 protein. The data hold about 780,000 distinct CDR3 sequences, with roughly 24% observed a single time. This same sample was also taken into another study, of T cells of mothers and their children.

Specimen: blood. Every receptor here comes from a boy aged 5-17 years in good health.

The chain recombines TRBV6-5 with TRBJ1-2, with 10 bases identical to TRBD1. Losses at the gene ends were 7 bases for V and 13 bases for J; bases not matched to a gene: 9. Germline V CDR1 and CDR2: MNHEY, SVGAGI. The CDR3 length is 12 residues. CDR3 loop: CASTEGQGPTTF. As DNA, the CDR3 is TGTGCCAGCACGGAGGGACAGGGGCCTACCACCTTC.

The sample holds many counts of this clonotype. The chain recombines TRBV5-1 with TRBJ2-2; 8 bases match TRBD1. Germline V gene lookup returns CDR1 SGHRS and CDR2 YFSETQ. V shed 2 bases, J shed 1 base, and the junction held 1 base outside the gene matches. This CDR3 is 15 amino acids long. The CDR3 nucleotides read TGCGCCAGCAGCTTTGGACAGGGGAACACCGGGGAGCTGTTTTTT. This sequence encodes CASSFGQGNTGELFF.

The chain joins TRBV27 to TRBJ2-6; no clear D gene. The CDR3 covers 16 residues. Trimming pared 0 bases from V and 2 bases from J, leaving 8 bases between. Germline V lookup: CDR1 MNHEY, CDR2 SMNVEV (reference sequence). The CDR3 is CASSLSVHPGANVLTF. The CDR3 DNA follows: TGTGCCAGCAGTTTATCGGTACACCCTGGGGCCAACGTCCTGACTTTC.

V usage is TRBV12-3 or TRBV12-4 and J usage is TRBJ1-2; D unclear. With 4 bases removed from V and 4 bases from J, the gap between germline ends came to 13 bases. The CDR3 runs 14 residues. The DNA for the CDR3 is TGTGCCAGCAGTTCTTATCCGGGGTCCTATGGCTACACCTTC. This translates into CASSSYPGSYGYTF.

Points on this clonotype: Germline and junction disagree at one end, which may indicate a read error. The rearrangement joins TRBV7-2 to TRBJ1-3; the match to TRBD1 covers 9 bases. Per the germline V gene, CDR1 is SGHTA and CDR2 is FQGNSA. This CDR3 is built from 12 residues. The CDR3 nucleotides are TGTGCCAGCAGCTTAGGTGGGACAGGGATTAAATTT. It encodes CASSLGGTGIKF.

The gene calls are TRBV12-3 or TRBV12-4 and TRBJ2-5; a weak D match, TRBD1 (5 bases). V lost 5 bases to trimming and J lost 2 bases, with 9 bases between them. The CDR3 loop spans 13 amino acids. CDR3 sequence: CASSDSLQETQYF. The CDR3 DNA reads TGTGCCAGCAGTGACAGCCTTCAAGAGACCCAGTACTTC.

This clonotype has just a few counts. The gene calls are TRBV29-1 and TRBJ2-7, with D perhaps matching TRBD2 (7 bases). Between the trimmed V and J ends, which lost 1 base and 2 bases, there was a span of 21 bases. The CDR3 extends over 17 amino acids. CDR1 is SQVTM, CDR2 ANQGSEA, per germline. The CDR3 sequence: CSVEARGGGDPAYEQYF. CDR3 DNA: TGCAGCGTTGAAGCTAGGGGGGGCGGGGACCCCGCCTACGAGCAGTACTTC.

The rearrangement joins TRBV28 to TRBJ1-2; 7 bases agree with TRBD1. This CDR3 is built from 13 residues. J gave up 8 bases and V 2 bases, and 5 bases lay outside the gene matches. Per germline, CDR1 MDHEN and CDR2 SYDVKM. CDR3 in amino acids: CASSLERGRGYTF. CDR3 sequence (DNA): TGTGCCAGCAGTTTAGAGAGGGGGCGAGGCTACACCTTC.